These 5 T cell receptor beta chains came from one sample sequenced in a study of cytomegalovirus exposure and HLA in healthy donors. Produced via immunoSEQ multiplex PCR; TCRdb's table is partial and in-frame only. The sample includes 250,000 to 300,000 clones, roughly 85% of them seen just once. The specimen sequenced was PBMCs. These receptors were obtained from a woman aged 18-30 years in good health and CMV-seronegative.

The CDR3 protein is CASSLEGGANTEAFF. DNA of the CDR3: TGTGCCAGCAGCTTAGAAGGGGGCGCGAACACTGAAGCTTTCTTT. This chain connects TRBV11-2 to TRBJ1-1; 7 bases line up with TRBD1. The trim removed 0 bases at V and 1 base at J, leaving 2 bases unmatched. CDR1 SGHAT and CDR2 FQNNGV come from the germline V gene. The CDR3 runs 15 residues.

Only one count was recorded for this clone. The chain couples TRBV6-1 to TRBJ2-7, with 12 bases identical to TRBD1. Per the germline V gene, CDR1 is MNHNS and CDR2 is SASEGT. This CDR3 comprises 15 residues. V lost 6 bases and J lost 6; bases outside the gene matches: 9. The CDR3 sequence is CASRVRGQGASEQYF. In nucleotides, the CDR3 is TGTGCCAGCAGAGTGAGGGGACAGGGGGCGTCCGAGCAGTACTTC.

The chain joins TRBV28 to TRBJ1-5; 11 bases agree with TRBD1. There are 15 residues in the CDR3. Trimming cost V 8 bases and J 6 bases; bases outside gene matches: 9. Germline V lookup: CDR1 MDHEN, CDR2 SYDVKM. Here the CDR3 reads CASELRDRGIQPQHF. The CDR3 region has the DNA TGTGCCAGCGAGCTCCGGGACAGGGGGATTCAGCCCCAGCATTTT.

The genes are TRBV29-1 and TRBJ2-7; 8 bases match TRBD1. From germline, CDR1 is SQVTM and CDR2 ANQGSEA. V shed 1 base, J shed 9 bases, and the junction held 5 bases outside the gene matches. The CDR3 runs 12 residues. CDR3 region: CSVEGQGIRQYF. The CDR3, as DNA: TGCAGCGTTGAAGGACAGGGGATAAGGCAGTACTTC.

V is TRBV5-1 and J is TRBJ2-1, with 12 bases that match TRBD2. The CDR3 is made up of 15 amino acids. The J segment lost 6 bases and the V segment lost 2 bases, leaving 3 bases of the junction unmatched. CDR1 is SGHRS and CDR2 is YFSETQ in the germline V gene. CDR3 nucleotides: TGCGCCAGCAGCTTCCCGGGACTAGCGGGCAATGAGCAGTTCTTC. Protein: CASSFPGLAGNEQFF. Based on the CDR3 plus reference TRBV5-1 and TRBJ2-1, the full variable domain is KAGVTQTPRYLIKTRGQQVTLSCSPISGHRSVSWYQQTPGQGLQFLFEYFSETQRNKGNFPGRFSGRQFSNSRSEMNVSTLELGDSALYLCASSFPGLAGNEQFFGPGTRLTVL.